Reported below is one TCR beta chain. Its antigen is not known. A read error may explain this, as a much larger clone is one base away. This specimen comes from a study of molecular identifiers for immune sequencing clone quantification. Sorted cells numbering roughly 18,000 to 1,000,000, with 10%, 30% or 50% RNA, yielded the naive CD8 libraries. Overall study results and limits: The study found clones above 20 RNA copies held over 97% of effector molecules and under 1% in naive cells.

Deletions cut 11 bases from V and 2 bases from J, with 19 bases between. The CDR3 consists of 14 residues. Germline CDR1 and CDR2: SNHLY and FYNNEI. MiXCR, run by TCRdb on the PCR reads, gives a single entry per CDR3 protein. The table includes more than 300,000 distinct CDR3 sequences, roughly a fifth detected once. The chain recombines TRBV2 with TRBJ2-7; D is perhaps TRBD1 (7 bases). The receptor comes from a human donor in good health. Some libraries in this study had Jurkat cell RNA spiked in. The sequencing input was naive CD8+ T cells from blood, with Jurkat cell RNA spiked in. Described subset: FACS-sorted CD8+CD4-CCR7+CD45RA+ naive T cells. The DNA for the CDR3 is TGTGCCGGACAGGCCGGGACTCCCACCTACGAGCAGTACTTC. Encoded protein: CAGQAGTPTYEQYF.